The clone carrying this T cell receptor (beta chain) has a handful of counts. The record originates from a study of T-cell memory formation after mild COVID-19. The germline gives CDR1 LNHNV, CDR2 YYDKDF (reference sequence). Deletions cut 0 bases from V and 9 bases from J, with 9 bases between. This CDR3 spans 14 amino acids. Using its own MiXCR run on the 5' RACE reads, TCRdb lists one record per CDR3 protein. The table shows about 310,000 distinct CDR3 sequences, with roughly a fifth occurring only once. The chain joins TRBV15 to TRBJ1-6; no clear D gene. Material for sequencing was PBMCs or a T cell subset sorted from them (not recorded which). The sequence was collected from a man aged 18 to 35 who had mild COVID-19 (a few samples of this study predate the infection). Cell type and time point are not known. The CDR3 DNA follows: TGTGCCACCAGCAGAGATGCCCTTAGTTCACCCCTCCACTTT. It is translated as CATSRDALSSPLHF.